This T cell receptor (beta chain) was profiled in a study of CD8+CD57+ T cells in acquired aplastic anemia. Study-wide context: The DNA of sorted CD4+ and CD8+ cells averaged 3.2 ug. Healthy donors gave approximately 9.8 million reads on average for CD4+ cells. Broader study findings: Over 25 shared CD8+ CDR3s appeared highly expressed within patients' immunodominant clones.

The template for TCR beta VDJ and CDR3 sequence profiling was genomic DNA. Using its own MiXCR run on the reads, TCRdb lists one record per CDR3 protein. The sample shows around 140,000 distinct CDR3 sequences, 35% to 50% of them seen only once. The germline V gene has CDR1 SGHTA and CDR2 FQGNSA. The CDR3 runs to 15 residues. V gave up 1 base and J gave up 4 bases; unmatched junction bases: 5. As for this clonotype: Its antigen is unidentified.

This chain uses TRBV7-2 with TRBJ1-1; 8 bases align to TRBD1. The specimen was sorted CD4+, CD8+, or CD8+CD57+ T cells (not recorded which) from PBMCs. This clonotype was sampled from a human donor in good health, serving as a control. CDR3 in DNA: TGTGCCAGCAGCTTAGTTGGACAGGGCGTCACTGAAGCTTTCTTT. Translation gives CASSLVGQGVTEAFF.